A selection of T cell receptor beta chains follows, all from one sample in a study of cytomegalovirus exposure and HLA in healthy donors. Libraries were prepared by immunoSEQ multiplex PCR; TCRdb keeps only in-frame clonotypes and omits some of them. The data show fewer than 120,000 clones, approximately 88% seen once. Material: PBMCs. The receptors were gathered from a young woman in good health and CMV-seropositive. CDR3s include the opening cysteine and the closing phenylalanine or tryptophan.

CDR3aa: CASSIVEGLIGNQPQHF
v_gene: TRBV19

CDR3aa: CASSRGGGETLDGYTF
v_gene: TRBV5-4

CDR3aa: CASRGATLNYGYTF
v_gene: TRBV2

CDR3aa: CASSDRVGLNNQPQHF
v_gene: TRBV19

CDR3aa: CATSWGVGQGTNEQFF
v_gene: TRBV15

CDR3aa: CSGKDTGLQETQYF
v_gene: TRBV29-1

CDR3aa: CASSFGRTGRFSYNEQFF
v_gene: TRBV27

CDR3aa: CASSYWGAGAQETQYF
v_gene: TRBV6-6

CDR3aa: CASRRAGGPGNEQFF
v_gene: TRBV6-5

CDR3aa: CASSLTPGQPSYEQYF
v_gene: TRBV5-1

CDR3aa: CASSLDLGTGSNQPQHF
v_gene: TRBV7-9

CDR3aa: CASSQLAGGVQGRTGELFF
v_gene: TRBV5-6

CDR3aa: CASSPSSDSYEQYF
v_gene: TRBV18

CDR3aa: CASRTGASGRYEQFF
v_gene: TRBV4-1

CDR3aa: CASSFGRDSYEQYF
v_gene: TRBV7-3

CDR3aa: CASSTPWGGRGDTQYF
v_gene: TRBV28

CDR3aa: CASSLGGLANEQFF
v_gene: TRBV28

CDR3aa: CAWITSEETQYF
v_gene: TRBV30

CDR3aa: CASSLYGMPDTQYF
v_gene: TRBV5-6

CDR3aa: CASRATSGGAGTQYF
v_gene: TRBV10-2